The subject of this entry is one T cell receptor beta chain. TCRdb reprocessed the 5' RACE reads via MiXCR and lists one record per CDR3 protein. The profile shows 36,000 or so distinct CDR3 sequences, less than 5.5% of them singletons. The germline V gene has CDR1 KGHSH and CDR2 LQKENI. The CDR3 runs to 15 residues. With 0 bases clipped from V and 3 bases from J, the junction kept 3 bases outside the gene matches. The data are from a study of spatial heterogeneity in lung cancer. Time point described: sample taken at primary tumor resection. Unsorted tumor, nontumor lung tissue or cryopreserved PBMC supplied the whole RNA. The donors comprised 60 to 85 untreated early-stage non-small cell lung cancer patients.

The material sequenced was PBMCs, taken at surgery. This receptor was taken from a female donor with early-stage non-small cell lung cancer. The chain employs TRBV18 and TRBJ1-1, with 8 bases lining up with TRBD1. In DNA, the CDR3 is TGTGCCAGCTCACCACCCTCGACAGGGGACACTGAAGCTTTCTTT. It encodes CASSPPSTGDTEAFF.